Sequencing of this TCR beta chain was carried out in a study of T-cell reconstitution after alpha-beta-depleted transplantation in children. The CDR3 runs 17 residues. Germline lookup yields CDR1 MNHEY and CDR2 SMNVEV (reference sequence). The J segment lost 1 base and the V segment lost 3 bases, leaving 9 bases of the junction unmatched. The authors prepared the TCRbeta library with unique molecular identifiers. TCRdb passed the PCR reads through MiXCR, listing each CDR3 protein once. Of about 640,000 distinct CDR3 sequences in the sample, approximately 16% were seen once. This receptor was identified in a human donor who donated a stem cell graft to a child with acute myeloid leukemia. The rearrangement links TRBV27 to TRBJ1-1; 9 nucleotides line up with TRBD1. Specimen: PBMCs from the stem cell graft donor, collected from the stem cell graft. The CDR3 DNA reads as TGTGCCAGCAGTTTCCGTGGACAGGGGAAATCGAACACTGAAGCTTTCTTT. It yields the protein CASSFRGQGKSNTEAFF.